These 32 T cell receptor beta chains were all obtained from the same sample, sequenced in a study of patients and donors after allogeneic stem cell transplantation. Each CDR3 protein gets one entry after TCRdb re-called the RT-PCR reads with MiXCR. This table has some 160,000 distinct CDR3 sequences, roughly 24% appearing once. Sequenced input: blood, either unsorted or a sorted T cell fraction (not recorded which). These receptors all stem from a human donor who was either an allogeneic HSCT recipient or a stem cell or donor lymphocyte infusion donor (not recorded which). It is not recorded whose cells these are; they may come from a transplant donor.

The chain links TRBV7-2 to TRBJ2-1; 16 nucleotides agree with TRBD2. V trimming: 3 bases; J trimming: 3 bases; junction bases outside the gene matches: 5. There are 18 residues in the CDR3. CDR1 and CDR2 (germline): SGHTA, FQGNSA. The CDR3 is CASSLGLAGGYSYNEQFF. The CDR3 coding sequence is TGTGCCAGCAGCTTGGGACTAGCGGGGGGGTATAGCTACAATGAGCAGTTCTTC.

The CDR3 DNA reads as TGCGCCAGCAGCTTAGAGACTCTGGGACTAGCGGGAGTTAGTGAGCAGTTCTTC. Translating it yields CASSLETLGLAGVSEQFF. The rearrangement uses TRBV5-1 and TRBJ2-1; TRBD2 matches 14 bases. The CDR3 extends over 18 amino acids. V dropped 2 bases and J dropped 9; count of bases not matched to a gene: 13. CDR1 and CDR2 from the germline V gene are SGHRS and YFSETQ.

V and J are TRBV3-1 and TRBJ1-6; 7 bases map to TRBD1. Trimming took 3 bases from V and 5 from J; bases not matched to a gene: 4. This CDR3 is built from 15 residues. CDR1 is LGHDT and CDR2 is YNNKEL in the germline V gene (reference sequence). CDR3 sequence: CASSHWDSHNSPLHF. The CDR3 nucleotides are TGTGCCAGCAGCCACTGGGACAGCCATAATTCACCCCTCCACTTT. The full variable domain, rest sourced from reference TRBV3-1 and TRBJ1-6, is DTAVSQTPKYLVTQMGNDKSIKCEQNLGHDTMYWYKQDSKKFLKIMFSYNNKELIINETVPNRFSPKSPDKAHLNLHINSLELGDSAVYFCASSHWDSHNSPLHFGNGTRLTVT.

This clonotype was counted at least ten times. The chain uses TRBV7-9 and TRBJ1-1; no clear D gene. The germline CDR1 and CDR2 sequences are SEHNR and FQNEAQ (reference sequence). This CDR3 spans 13 amino acids. Trimming pared 5 bases from V and 0 bases from J, leaving 7 bases between. The CDR3 DNA is TGTGCCAGCAGCCAAGAGATGAACACTGAAGCTTTCTTT. Its translation is CASSQEMNTEAFF.

This clonotype was counted only a few times. The chain uses TRBV6-6 and TRBJ2-5, with D uncertain. Germline lookup yields CDR1 MNHNY and CDR2 SVGAGI (reference sequence). With 6 bases removed from V and 2 bases from J, the gap between germline ends came to 10 bases. CDR3 length: 13 amino acids. The DNA for the CDR3 is TGTGCCAGCAGGATCAGGACGCAAGAGACCCAGTACTTC. Its translation: CASRIRTQETQYF.

This chain connects TRBV30 to TRBJ1-3; D is undetermined. Trimming removed 1 base from V and 0 bases from J, with 13 bases in between. There are 16 residues in the CDR3. Per the germline V gene, CDR1 is GTSNPN and CDR2 is SVGIG (reference sequence). The CDR3 DNA sequence: TGTGCCTGGAGTGGAACAAGGACTAGCTCTGGAAACACCATATATTTT. This gives the protein CAWSGTRTSSGNTIYF.

The V gene is TRBV7-2, the J gene TRBJ2-1; 9 bases map to TRBD2. The J segment lost 10 bases and the V segment lost 6 bases, leaving 4 bases of the junction unmatched. The germline V gene encodes CDR1 SGHTA and CDR2 FQGNSA. This CDR3 has 12 residues. CDR3 DNA: TGTGCCAGCAGAGAAGGGACTAGCGAGCAGTTCTTC. Its protein product is CASREGTSEQFF.

This sequence joins TRBV20-1 and TRBJ2-1; no clear D gene. V lost 3 bases and J lost 0, with 9 bases in between. This CDR3 region has 14 residues. Germline V gene data show CDR1 as DFQATT and CDR2 as SNEGSKA (reference sequence). The CDR3 loop is CSARQATSYNEQFF. CDR3 in DNA: TGCAGTGCTAGGCAGGCGACCTCCTACAATGAGCAGTTCTTC.

This clonotype was counted between two and nine times. The V gene is TRBV19, the J gene TRBJ1-4; D not certain. Trimming cost V 3 bases and J 3 bases, with 17 bases left between them. Germline lookup yields CDR1 LNHDA and CDR2 SQIVND (reference sequence). CDR3 size: 17 residues. This chain's CDR3 is CASSIWAGAVPNEKLFF. CDR3 bases: TGTGCCAGTAGTATCTGGGCGGGAGCAGTGCCTAATGAAAAACTGTTTTTT.

In this sample, this clonotype turned up a few times. The chain has TRBV5-1 and TRBJ1-4; maybe TRBD1 (5 bases). The germline CDR1 and CDR2 sequences are SGHRS and YFSETQ. V gave up 4 bases and J gave up 4 bases, with 14 bases separating them. This CDR3 is 15 amino acids long. The CDR3 loop reads CASSHGDGGNEKLFF. The CDR3 region has the DNA TGCGCCAGCAGCCATGGGGACGGCGGTAATGAAAAACTGTTTTTT.

This clonotype has at least ten counts. The chain uses TRBV29-1 and TRBJ1-5; the match to TRBD1 covers 8 bases. Germline CDR1 is SQVTM and CDR2 is ANQGSEA. The CDR3 runs 16 residues. Trimming took 5 bases from V and 6 from J; bases not matched to a gene: 15. This chain's CDR3 is CSVQGASVFFGQPQHF. Here the CDR3 DNA reads TGCAGCGTTCAGGGGGCGTCGGTGTTTTTTGGTCAGCCCCAGCATTTT.

This clonotype was picked up many times. The rearrangement joins TRBV5-1 to TRBJ1-1; 9 bases are shared with TRBD1. CDR1 and CDR2 (germline): SGHRS, YFSETQ. V lost 3 bases, J lost 0 bases, and 3 bases stayed unmatched. The CDR3 extends over 15 amino acids. The CDR3 region is CASSSGQGLNTEAFF. Here the CDR3 DNA reads TGCGCCAGCAGCTCCGGACAGGGGTTGAACACTGAAGCTTTCTTT.

The rearrangement joins TRBV7-6 to TRBJ2-6; D remains ambiguous. V lost 5 bases and J lost 0, with 8 bases in between. CDR3 size: 15 residues. From germline, CDR1 is SGHVS and CDR2 FNYEAQ. CDR3 coding DNA: TGTGCCAGCAGCCCCCCCCACTCTGGGGCCAACGTCCTGACTTTC. This translates into CASSPPHSGANVLTF.

The gene calls are TRBV5-1 and TRBJ1-1; TRBD1 aligns across 9 bases. Trimming at V came to 3 bases and at J to 1 base, leaving 1 base not matched to a gene. The CDR3 is 14 amino acids. Per the germline V gene, CDR1 is SGHRS and CDR2 is YFSETQ. The CDR3 DNA sequence: TGCGCCAGCAGCTGGACAGGGGAGAACACTGAAGCTTTCTTT. It specifies CASSWTGENTEAFF.

This chain joins TRBV12-3 or TRBV12-4 and TRBJ1-6; 9 nucleotides line up with TRBD1. CDR3 length equals 15 residues. Trimming at V came to 7 bases and at J to 6 bases, leaving 7 bases not matched to a gene. In DNA form, the CDR3 reads TGTGCCAGCACCCAACAGGGGGCGAGTAATTCACCCCTCCACTTT. As protein: CASTQQGASNSPLHF.

The chain uses TRBV4-1 and TRBJ1-1; D not resolved. The CDR3 contains 14 residues. Trimming removed 0 bases at V and 5 bases at J, with 10 bases between. Germline V CDR1 and CDR2: MGHRA, YSYEKL. The DNA of the CDR3 is TGCGCCAGCAGCCAAGAACCGGGTTGGACTGAAGCTTTCTTT. This sequence encodes CASSQEPGWTEAFF.

This clonotype was seen more than once but under ten times. The chain carries TRBV5-5 and TRBJ1-1, with a weak D call TRBD1 (5 bases). CDR1 is SGHKS and CDR2 is YYEKEE in the germline V gene (reference sequence). There are 14 residues in the CDR3. Trimming pared 2 bases from V and 1 base from J, leaving 9 bases between. The CDR3 region is CASSFTTENTEAFF. DNA of the CDR3: TGTGCCAGCAGCTTTACGACAGAGAACACTGAAGCTTTCTTT.

CDR3 residues: CASSLMGAANEQFF. The CDR3 DNA reads TGTGCCAGCAGCTTGATGGGAGCAGCCAATGAGCAGTTCTTC. The V gene is TRBV5-4, the J gene TRBJ2-1; TRBD2 is a possible D gene (5 bases). CDR1 and CDR2 (germline): SGHNT, YYREEE (reference sequence). The CDR3 is 14 amino acids. V dropped 1 base and J dropped 6 bases, with 11 bases sitting between them.

The gene calls are TRBV27 and TRBJ2-7; D not certain. Trimming took 2 bases from V and 3 from J, leaving 8 bases between them. CDR3 length: 13 amino acids. CDR1 is MNHEY and CDR2 is SMNVEV in the germline V gene (reference sequence). The CDR3 is CASSLGHGYEQYF. Written as DNA, the CDR3 is TGTGCCAGCAGTTTAGGGCACGGCTACGAGCAGTACTTC.

The J gene is TRBJ1-5, the V gene TRBV20-1, with 7 positions matching TRBD1. The CDR3 contains 14 residues. CDR1 and CDR2 from the germline V gene are DFQATT and SNEGSKA (reference sequence). After removal of 0 bases from V and 7 bases from J, the junction contained 6 bases not matched to a gene. The CDR3 DNA follows: TGCAGTGCTAGAGATTCGGCAGGGGGACAGCCCCAGCATTTT. Translating it yields CSARDSAGGQPQHF.

CDR3 in amino acids: CAKTSVGLAGYNEQFF. The CDR3 DNA reads as TGTGCCAAGACATCGGTGGGACTAGCGGGTTACAATGAGCAGTTCTTC. The chain recombines TRBV6-5 with TRBJ2-1, with TRBD2 matching 12 bases. This CDR3 has 16 amino acids. V gave up 10 bases and J gave up 4 bases; unmatched junction bases: 11. Germline CDR1 is MNHEY and CDR2 is SVGAGI.

With respect to this clonotype: A much larger clonotype is one base distant, so this may be a read error. The chain uses TRBV28 and TRBJ1-6, with D unresolved. This CDR3 contains 15 residues. Germline V gene data show CDR1 as MDHEN and CDR2 as SYDVKM. CDR3: CASSLVTEGNPPLHF. In nucleotides, the CDR3 is TGTGCCAGCAGTTTGGTGACGGAGGGTAATCCACCCCTCCACTTT.

In its sample, this clonotype was seen many times. The gene calls are TRBV5-1 and TRBJ1-2, with unresolved D. Germline-derived CDR1 and CDR2 are SGHRS and YFSETQ. Trimming took 0 bases from V and 3 from J, leaving 12 bases between them. The CDR3 is 15 amino acids. The CDR3 sequence is CASSLGRIVHYGYTF. The CDR3 DNA reads TGCGCCAGCAGCTTGGGACGGATAGTCCACTATGGCTACACCTTC.

The genes are TRBV20-1 and TRBJ2-1, with 9 bases identical to TRBD2. The J segment lost 4 bases and the V segment lost 6 bases, leaving 10 bases of the junction unmatched. The CDR3 extends over 15 amino acids. Germline V gene sequence: CDR1 DFQATT, CDR2 SNEGSKA (reference sequence). The CDR3 loop is CSAPESGGLYNEQFF. CDR3 sequence (DNA): TGCAGTGCCCCCGAAAGCGGGGGGCTTTACAATGAGCAGTTCTTC.

The rearrangement links TRBV18 to TRBJ2-3, with a tentative D call TRBD2 (5 bases). The CDR3 totals 12 residues. The germline CDR1 and CDR2 sequences are KGHSH and LQKENI. Trimming cost V 6 bases and J 6 bases, with 10 bases left between them. The CDR3 bases are TGTGCCAGCTCCTGGGAGTTGGATACGCAGTATTTT. This translates into CASSWELDTQYF.

The chain has TRBV7-9 and TRBJ1-2; 7 bases map to TRBD1. The germline V gene encodes CDR1 SEHNR and CDR2 FQNEAQ (reference sequence). The CDR3 is 14 residues long. Trimming cost V 4 bases and J 6 bases; bases outside gene matches: 8. As DNA, the CDR3 is TGTGCCAGCAGCTCGAGGGACAGTCACCATGGCTACACCTTC. As protein: CASSSRDSHHGYTF.

This clonotype was counted a few times. The chain combines TRBV28 with TRBJ1-5, with 9 bases matching TRBD1. Germline loops: CDR1 MDHEN, CDR2 SYDVKM. Trimming cost V 2 bases and J 6 bases; bases outside gene matches: 8. The length of the CDR3 is 16 residues. This CDR3 reads CASSLPGTGMPQPQHF. CDR3 in DNA: TGTGCCAGCAGTTTACCCGGGACAGGGATGCCTCAGCCCCAGCATTTT.

The chain is built from TRBV3-1 and TRBJ1-1; D is unresolved. CDR1 LGHDT and CDR2 YNNKEL come from the germline V gene (reference sequence). This CDR3 is 17 amino acids long. Trimming cost V 0 bases and J 1 base, with 15 bases left between them. CDR3 amino acids: CASSQDIRQHGNTEAFF. In DNA form, the CDR3 reads TGTGCCAGCAGCCAAGATATTCGCCAACACGGGAACACTGAAGCTTTCTTT.

The chain has TRBV7-2 and TRBJ1-3; D unresolved. Trimming left V 1 base short and J 0 bases short, with 7 bases between. CDR1 and CDR2 from the germline V gene are SGHTA and FQGNSA. The CDR3 contains 15 residues. CDR3 protein: CASSLVPFSGNTIYF. CDR3 nucleotides: TGTGCCAGCAGCTTAGTCCCATTCTCTGGAAACACCATATATTTT.

The table lists this clonotype with a few counts. The chain links TRBV20-1 to TRBJ2-3; D might be TRBD2 (5 bases). V was pared by 1 base and J by 0 bases, with 14 bases between. This CDR3 comprises 16 residues. CDR1 is DFQATT and CDR2 is SNEGSKA in the germline V gene (reference sequence). The CDR3 coding sequence is TGCAGTGCTAGAGCGTGGGAGAGCTCTAGCACAGATACGCAGTATTTT. Its protein product is CSARAWESSSTDTQYF.

This clonotype came up many times. The genes are TRBV20-1 and TRBJ2-1, with 9 bases fitting TRBD2. Germline V CDR1 and CDR2: DFQATT, SNEGSKA (reference sequence). CDR3 length equals 16 residues. Trimming cost V 3 bases and J 5 bases; bases outside gene matches: 11. CDR3 residues: CSAREPSGTYHNEQFF. CDR3 nucleotides: TGCAGTGCTAGGGAACCTAGCGGGACCTACCACAATGAGCAGTTCTTC.

This clonotype was seen a few times. The chain has TRBV4-3 and TRBJ1-6, with 7 positions matching TRBD1. V lost 1 base to trimming and J lost 8 bases; unmatched junction nucleotides: 11. CDR3 length equals 17 residues. Germline V gene data show CDR1 as LGHNA and CDR2 as YSLEER. CDR3 bases: TGCGCCAGCAGCCAAGCCGAGACAGGGCGGTTAGATTCACCCCTCCACTTT. Translated: CASSQAETGRLDSPLHF.